This TCR beta chain was identified during a study of CD8 T cells in ankylosing spondylitis. Points from the study as a whole: A TCR beta motif made of fewer than ten highly homologous variants seemed typical of ankylosing spondylitis blood.

The germline gives CDR1 SGHAT, CDR2 FQNNGV. CDR3 length equals 19 residues. Trimming removed 7 bases from V and 2 bases from J, with 27 bases in between. 5'-RACE, quantitative and with molecular barcodes, yielded the TCR beta libraries. TCRdb analysed the 5' RACE reads with MiXCR anew, one entry per CDR3 protein. The sample yields hundreds of thousands of distinct CDR3 sequences, over 9.5% seen once. A remark on this clonotype: Its cognate antigen is unknown.

The material sequenced was blood, either unsorted or a sorted T cell fraction (not recorded which). The receptor was isolated from a male donor with ankylosing spondylitis. The chain links TRBV11-2 to TRBJ2-1, with D perhaps matching TRBD2 (6 bases). The CDR3 sequence: CASTSLETSPLHAYNEQFF. DNA for the CDR3: TGTGCCAGCACCTCACTGGAGACTAGTCCCCTTCATGCCTACAATGAGCAGTTCTTC.